The 11 T cell receptor beta chains below come from one sample, sequenced in a study of T-cell memory formation after mild COVID-19. One entry per CDR3 protein results from TCRdb running MiXCR on the 5' RACE reads. The sample contains a few hundred thousand distinct CDR3 sequences, around 30% of which appear only once. The sample consisted of PBMCs or a T cell subset sorted from them (not recorded which). The source is an adult woman who had mild COVID-19 (a few samples of this study predate the infection). Cell type and time point are not known.

V gene TRBV20-1 combines with J gene TRBJ2-2, with 7 bases aligning to TRBD2. CDR3 size: 15 residues. V shed 3 bases, J shed 4 bases, and the junction held 8 bases outside the gene matches. CDR1 DFQATT and CDR2 SNEGSKA come from the germline V gene (reference sequence). CDR3 sequence: CSARKAGAGTGELFF. As DNA, the CDR3 is TGCAGTGCTAGGAAGGCGGGAGCGGGCACCGGGGAGCTGTTTTTT.

This clonotype showed up just once. This chain joins TRBV18 and TRBJ2-2, with TRBD1 identical over 7 bases. The CDR3 runs 16 residues. V dropped 2 bases and J dropped 3; count of bases not matched to a gene: 6. The germline V gene has CDR1 KGHSH and CDR2 LQKENI. CDR3 in DNA: TGTGCCAGCTCACCATACAATACAGGGGACACCGGGGAGCTGTTTTTT. Its protein is CASSPYNTGDTGELFF.

This clonotype appeared a few times. The chain employs TRBV20-1 and TRBJ1-1; D possibly corresponds to TRBD1 (5 bases). V lost 2 bases and J lost 1, with 8 bases in between. This CDR3 spans 13 amino acids. Per the germline V gene, CDR1 is DFQATT and CDR2 is SNEGSKA (reference sequence). The CDR3 DNA sequence: TGCAGTGCTAGACAACAGGCGAACACTGAAGCTTTCTTT. Translated: CSARQQANTEAFF.

V is TRBV6-5 and J is TRBJ1-1; a possible D gene is TRBD1 (6 bases). Germline V gene data show CDR1 as MNHEY and CDR2 as SVGAGI. V lost 4 bases to trimming and J lost 1 base, with 10 bases between them. The CDR3 has 14 residues. The CDR3: CASSFIQGNTEAFF. The DNA of the CDR3 is TGTGCCAGCAGTTTTATACAGGGGAACACTGAAGCTTTCTTT.

This sequence joins TRBV9 and TRBJ2-7; 10 bases match TRBD2. From germline, CDR1 is SGDLS and CDR2 YYNGEE. With 4 bases clipped from V and 6 bases from J, the junction kept 22 bases outside the gene matches. The CDR3 extends over 19 amino acids. This CDR3 reads CASSHQEREGSSLRSEQYF. DNA for the CDR3: TGTGCCAGCAGCCACCAGGAGCGGGAGGGCTCCAGTCTAAGATCCGAGCAGTACTTC.

This clonotype was seen just once. V and J are TRBV4-1 and TRBJ1-1; 7 positions match TRBD1. Germline V gene data show CDR1 as MGHRA and CDR2 as YSYEKL. The CDR3 is made up of 13 amino acids. V gave up 1 base and J gave up 10 bases; unmatched junction bases: 6. The CDR3 nucleotides are TGCGCCAGCAGCCAAGGTCCGGGACAGCCAGCTTTCTTT. This sequence encodes CASSQGPGQPAFF.

The sample holds a few counts of this clonotype. The CDR3 sequence: CATRNGPRDTQYF. In nucleotides, the CDR3 is TGTGCCACCAGGAACGGGCCTCGGGATACGCAGTATTTT. The chain joins TRBV24-1 to TRBJ2-3, with D unresolved. Trimming cost V 7 bases and J 6 bases, with 13 bases left between them. CDR1 and CDR2 (germline): KGHDR, SFDVKD. The CDR3 totals 13 residues.

The rearrangement joins TRBV15 to TRBJ1-4; TRBD1 is a possible D gene (5 bases). The V gene lost 1 base and the J gene lost 3 bases, with 12 bases spanning the gap. Per the germline V gene, CDR1 is LNHNV and CDR2 is YYDKDF (reference sequence). There are 16 residues in the CDR3. In DNA form, the CDR3 reads TGTGCCACCAGCAGAGCTACAGGAGGAGCTAATGAAAAACTGTTTTTT. Its protein product is CATSRATGGANEKLFF. The full variable domain, rest sourced from reference TRBV15 and TRBJ1-4, is DAMVIQNPRYQVTQFGKPVTLSCSQTLNHNVMYWYQQKSSQAPKLLFHYYDKDFNNEADTPDNFQSRRPNTSFCFLDIRSPGLGDTAMYLCATSRATGGANEKLFFGSGTQLSVL.

This clonotype was seen only a few times. V usage is TRBV5-4 and J usage is TRBJ2-7; no firm D call. Germline V gene lookup returns CDR1 SGHNT and CDR2 YYREEE (reference sequence). Trimming removed 2 bases at V and 0 bases at J, with 9 bases between. The CDR3 is 14 residues long. The CDR3 coding sequence is TGTGCCAGCAGCTTCCAGACGAGCTCCTACGAGCAGTACTTC. It specifies CASSFQTSSYEQYF.

This clonotype turned up a few times. This sequence joins TRBV6-5 and TRBJ2-1, with 8 bases identical to TRBD2. Germline loops: CDR1 MNHEY, CDR2 SVGAGI. This CDR3 spans 17 amino acids. With V trimmed by 0 bases and J by 0 bases, 4 bases remained unmatched. DNA of the CDR3: TGTGCCAGCAGTTACTCGGGCGGGGGGAGCTCCTACAATGAGCAGTTCTTC. As protein: CASSYSGGGSSYNEQFF.

J is TRBJ2-1 and V is TRBV12-5, with D tentatively TRBD1 (6 bases). Germline CDR1 LGHNT, CDR2 FRNRAP. V lost 1 base and J 7 bases, leaving 11 bases between the germline ends. The CDR3 spans 14 residues. DNA for the CDR3: TGTGCTAGTGGTTTGGGGACAGCGACTAATGAGCAGTTCTTC. Protein sequence: CASGLGTATNEQFF.